This T cell receptor beta chain was sequenced for a study of T-cell memory formation after mild COVID-19. TCRdb reanalysed the 5' RACE reads using MiXCR and keeps one entry per CDR3 protein. The data contain roughly 560,000 distinct CDR3 sequences, over 20% of them singletons. Germline values: CDR1 SGHVS, CDR2 FQNEAQ. V dropped 5 bases and J dropped 2 bases, with 16 bases sitting between them. There are 16 residues in the CDR3. The chain links TRBV7-8 to TRBJ2-1; TRBD2 might be the D (5 bases). The specimen sequenced was PBMCs or a T cell subset sorted from them (not recorded which). The clonotype originates from an adult woman who had mild COVID-19 (a few samples of this study predate the infection). Cell type and time point are not known. The CDR3 loop reads CASSPRRDNPYNEQFF. In DNA form, the CDR3 reads TGTGCCAGCAGCCCCCGACGGGATAATCCCTACAATGAGCAGTTCTTC.